Here is one T cell receptor (delta chain) with its context. The data derive from a study of gamma-delta chains in newborns, infants, children. Study background: Microbial exposure reportedly drives polyclonal innate γδ T cell expansion after birth.

TCRdb reran clone calling via CATT on the reads. The top ten clones hold approximately 8% of a sample with thousands of delta-chain clones, less than 2% of them seen once. The sequence derives from a child who was a newborn, infant or young child, either healthy, febrile or measles-vaccinated (not recorded which). Sequencing was done on a sample of blood.

The CDR3 spells CALGTKGLRAQYTDKLIF. The CDR3 nucleotides are TGTGCTCTTGGGACCAAGGGCCTACGCGCTCAGTACACCGATAAACTCATCTTT. The V call is TRDV1, the J call TRDJ1; D may be TRDD2 (5 bases). V lost 5 bases and J 0 bases, leaving 22 bases between the germline ends. CDR1 and CDR2 (germline): TSWWSYY, QGS. This CDR3 has 18 residues.